The T cell receptor beta chain under discussion was sequenced for a study of CD8+ T cells in alopecia areata. General observations from the study: For lesional scalp, especially alopecia totalis/universalis, clonality was higher than in normal scalp. Although TCR sharing was seen in mice, sharing across patients was less clear, possibly for HLA-related reasons.

The authors sorted pooled cutaneous lymph node cells using CD4, CD8alpha, NKG2D, NKG2ACE and other markers. As concerns this clone: What it binds is unknown. The gene names given are mouse names. Read coverage stops 4 residues before the CDR3 terminus; the germline J gene supplies the remainder.

RNA extraction and reverse transcription yielded cDNA as sequencing template. Using immunoSEQ multiplex PCR, the repertoire was profiled, and TCRdb retains in-frame clones only, with some absent. The sample includes roughly 260,000 clones, none of them occurring once. CDR3 size: 15 residues. Trimming cost V 4 bases and J 6 bases; bases outside gene matches: 3. The V gene's germline CDR1 is LGHNA and CDR2 YNLKQL (reference sequence). The chain couples TRBV5 to TRBJ2-1, with TRBD2 matching 13 bases. The sequence was obtained from a C3H/HeJ mouse with alopecia areata. The MHC haplotype of this mouse line is H2-k. The sample consisted of CD4+ T cells sorted from a lymph node. CDR3 region: CASSPGLGGVAEQFF. The CDR3 DNA, read in part, is TGTGCCAGCAGCCCGGGACTGGGGGGGGTTGCT.